This T cell receptor beta chain is from a study of blood T cell repertoires in COVID-19 (dated by TCRdb to 2020 to 2021). Describing the broader study: The collaborator samples originated in the United States, Italy and Spain and spanned the acute and convalescent phases of COVID-19. The prospective study material was composed of cDNA or gDNA derived from T cells, B-cell-depleted T cells, or PBMCs. The dataset comprised deeply sampled blood TCRbeta repertoires from subjects exposed to, actively infected with, or recovered from COVID-19. A freely available public database, intended as a resource for researchers studying the immune response to SARS-CoV-2, is where the repertoires were released. Samples were obtained from the ongoing ImmuneRACE study (first 160 participants) and from 1,254 subjects provided by 6 global collaborators. Nearly every sample came with metadata listing a de-identified subject ID, COVID-19 status, age in years and sex. HLA class I and class II types, where available, came from metadata supplied by the sample provider rather than from assay-based typing. Overall results and qualifications from the work: How much clinical and demographic metadata was included differed by source and by participant, and the metadata was provided uncurated.

Whole blood was collected in K2EDTA tubes by collaborating institutions according to the institutions' own protocols. For TCRbeta analysis, collaborators shipped samples in one of three forms: frozen whole blood, isolated PBMCs, or DNA extracted from either of those sample types. Note on this clone: Its antigen is not yet known. Base-call qualities are not available, and no considerably larger clone is one nucleotide away.

TCRbeta CDR3 regions were amplified from genomic DNA by means of the immunoSEQ Assay, a bias-controlled multiplex PCR. The paper's data handling went like this. Nucleated cell counts per sample were estimated from amplification of reference gene primers within the assay. To quantify the absolute abundance of each unique TCRbeta CDR3 rearrangement, sequence reads were collapsed and filtered. For each sample, productive Simpson clonality was calculated by taking the square root of Simpson's diversity index across productive rearrangements. As stored in TCRdb, this immuneACCESS dataset retains in-frame rearrangements with V and J assigned. A fraction of the clones does not appear; measured against another copy, unresolved V genes explain less than half of the discrepancy, and the remainder lacks a known reason. The DNA gave D and trimming, while V, J and clone size come from that table. The sample profile shows some 91,000 clones; 70% to 85% of them were found once. The ten largest clonotypes hold 6% to 8.5% of the sample.

Trimming at the junction amounts to 1 base on V and 7 bases on J, and the germline ends lie 10 bases apart. Inclusive of the bounding cysteine and phenylalanine, the CDR3 is 13 residues long. Just CDR3 DNA is preserved here, 39 bases in frame from base 1. The germline V gene (reference sequence) supplies CDR1 LNHNV and CDR2 YYDKDF. The chain uses TRBV15 and TRBJ1-1; the D gene is possibly TRBD1, with 6 bases matching. The sample comprised peripheral blood. This TCR came from a man in his 70s with acute or convalescent COVID-19. The CDR3 amino acid sequence is: CATSRGQALEAFF. The nucleotide sequence is given as TGTGCCACCAGCAGAGGACAGGCGCTTGAAGCTTTCTTT.